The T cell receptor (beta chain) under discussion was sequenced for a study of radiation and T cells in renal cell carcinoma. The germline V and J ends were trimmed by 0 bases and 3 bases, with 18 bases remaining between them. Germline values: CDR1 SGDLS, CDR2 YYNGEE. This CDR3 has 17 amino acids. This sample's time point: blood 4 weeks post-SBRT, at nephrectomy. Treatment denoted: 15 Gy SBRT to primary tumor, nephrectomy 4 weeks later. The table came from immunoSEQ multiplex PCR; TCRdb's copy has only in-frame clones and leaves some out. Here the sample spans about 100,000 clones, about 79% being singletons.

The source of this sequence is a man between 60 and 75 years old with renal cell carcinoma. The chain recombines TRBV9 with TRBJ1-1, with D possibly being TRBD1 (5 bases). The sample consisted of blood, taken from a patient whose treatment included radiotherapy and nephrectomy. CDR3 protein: CASSVATGGLSDTEAFF. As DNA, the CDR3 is TGTGCCAGCAGCGTAGCTACGGGGGGATTGTCCGACACTGAAGCTTTCTTT.